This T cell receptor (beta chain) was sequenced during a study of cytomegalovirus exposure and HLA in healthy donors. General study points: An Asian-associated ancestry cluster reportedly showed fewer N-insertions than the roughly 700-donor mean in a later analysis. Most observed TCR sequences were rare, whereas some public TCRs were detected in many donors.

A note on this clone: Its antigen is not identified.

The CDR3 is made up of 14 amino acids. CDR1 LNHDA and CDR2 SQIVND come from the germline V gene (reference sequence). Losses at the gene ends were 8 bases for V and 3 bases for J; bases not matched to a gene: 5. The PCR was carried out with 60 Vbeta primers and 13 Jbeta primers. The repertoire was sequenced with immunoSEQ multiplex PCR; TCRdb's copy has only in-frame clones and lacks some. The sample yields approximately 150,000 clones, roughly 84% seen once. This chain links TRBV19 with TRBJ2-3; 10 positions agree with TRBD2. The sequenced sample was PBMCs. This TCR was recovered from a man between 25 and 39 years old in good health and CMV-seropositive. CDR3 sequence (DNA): TGTGCCAGTGCTAGCGGGAGTAAGACAGATACGCAGTATTTT. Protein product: CASASGSKTDTQYF. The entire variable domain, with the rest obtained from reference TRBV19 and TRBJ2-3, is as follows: DGGITQSPKYLFRKEGQNVTLSCEQNLNHDAMYWYRQDPGQGLRLIYYSQIVNDFQKGDIAEGYSVSREKKESFPLTVTSAQKNPTAFYLCASASGSKTDTQYFGPGTRLTVL.